Below, 4 T cell receptor beta chains from the same sample are listed, as sequenced in a study of cytomegalovirus exposure and HLA in healthy donors. Researchers ran the PCR with 60 Vbeta and 13 Jbeta primers. Sequencing was performed with immunoSEQ multiplex PCR; in TCRdb, only in-frame clones are kept and a portion is missing. The table includes 150,000 to 200,000 clones, 70% to 85% detected once. Material: PBMCs. Source of these receptors: a woman in her 30s in good health and CMV-seropositive.

The chain recombines TRBV28 with TRBJ2-5, with a weak D call TRBD2 (6 bases). Germline V gene lookup returns CDR1 MDHEN and CDR2 SYDVKM. V gave up 7 bases and J gave up 4 bases, with 16 bases separating them. The CDR3 spans 14 residues. CDR3 loop: CASTETQGGETQYF. The CDR3 coding sequence is TGTGCCAGCACAGAGACGCAGGGAGGAGAGACCCAGTACTTC.

The V gene is TRBV5-1, the J gene TRBJ2-7, with D perhaps TRBD1 (6 bases). Trimming left V 4 bases short and J 0 bases short, with 17 bases between. CDR3 length: 16 amino acids. Germline assignment: CDR1 SGHRS and CDR2 YFSETQ. The CDR3: CASSLMGTTGSYEQYF. The CDR3 DNA follows: TGCGCCAGCAGCCTGATGGGGACAACTGGCTCCTACGAGCAGTACTTC.

The rearrangement links TRBV5-1 to TRBJ2-1; 14 positions agree with TRBD2. V was pared by 0 bases and J by 7 bases, with 12 bases of the junction left unmatched. CDR1 is SGHRS, CDR2 YFSETQ, per germline. The CDR3 loop spans 19 amino acids. The CDR3 sequence is CASSLGDSGLAGGWNEQFF. In DNA form, the CDR3 reads TGCGCCAGCAGCTTGGGGGACAGCGGACTAGCGGGAGGATGGAATGAGCAGTTCTTC.

This rearrangement joins TRBV19 to TRBJ2-1, with D possibly being TRBD2 (7 bases). CDR3 length: 15 amino acids. Trimming stripped 6 bases from V and 3 bases from J, with 15 bases between. Germline-derived CDR1 and CDR2 are LNHDA and SQIVND (reference sequence). CDR3 sequence reads: CASSQGLADYNEQFF. CDR3 bases: TGTGCCAGTAGCCAGGGGCTAGCGGACTACAATGAGCAGTTCTTC.